These 27 T cell receptor beta chains were all obtained from the same sample, sequenced in a study of neurological immune-mediated disorders. A single record per CDR3 protein comes from TCRdb applying MiXCR to the 5' RACE reads. The table has about 36,000 distinct CDR3 sequences, approximately 10% seen once. The sequencing sample was made of PBMCs. The receptors here all came from a woman in her twenties or thirties with HTLV-1-associated myelopathy (HAM/TSP).

This clonotype was detected many times. The chain joins TRBV20-1 to TRBJ2-1, with 9 nucleotides matching TRBD1. With 3 bases clipped from V and 5 bases from J, the junction kept 8 bases outside the gene matches. The germline V gene encodes CDR1 DFQATT and CDR2 SNEGSKA (reference sequence). The CDR3 extends over 15 amino acids. For the CDR3, the DNA is TGCAGTGCTAGGCCGGGGGACAGGGTCCACAATGAGCAGTTCTTC. Translation: CSARPGDRVHNEQFF.

This clonotype was recorded at least ten times. Here the CDR3 DNA reads TGCGCCAGCTGGACAGGCAACACCGGGGAGCTGTTTTTT. This translates into CASWTGNTGELFF. V usage is TRBV5-1 and J usage is TRBJ2-2, with 7 bases matching TRBD1. This CDR3 region has 13 residues. Per germline, CDR1 SGHRS and CDR2 YFSETQ. V trimming: 7 bases; J trimming: 2 bases; junction bases outside the gene matches: 2.

This clonotype came up many times. V and J are TRBV20-1 and TRBJ2-3; tentatively, D is TRBD2 (6 bases). Trimming shortened V by 3 bases and J by 0 bases, and 22 bases separated the two germline ends. Germline-derived CDR1 and CDR2 are DFQATT and SNEGSKA (reference sequence). The CDR3 extends over 18 amino acids. CDR3 sequence (DNA): TGCAGTGCTAGCGCTCACCGGGAGACGGGGAGAAGCACAGATACGCAGTATTTT. Translation gives CSASAHRETGRSTDTQYF.

This clonotype was detected many times. The chain couples TRBV7-2 to TRBJ2-1, with TRBD2 matching 13 bases. The CDR3 spans 16 residues. Germline V lookup: CDR1 SGHTA, CDR2 FQGNSA. Trimming took 2 bases from V and 8 from J; bases not matched to a gene: 6. As DNA, the CDR3 is TGTGCCAGCAGCTTAAGGACTAGCGGGGGTTCGGATGAGCAGTTCTTC. Its protein is CASSLRTSGGSDEQFF.

This clonotype was counted many times. The chain employs TRBV7-9 and TRBJ1-5; 7 nucleotides match TRBD1. This CDR3 contains 16 residues. CDR1 and CDR2 from the germline V gene are SEHNR and FQNEAQ (reference sequence). The trim removed 0 bases at V and 4 bases at J, leaving 6 bases unmatched. CDR3: CASSLAGLGQNQPQHF. CDR3 in DNA: TGTGCCAGCAGCTTAGCGGGCTTGGGACAGAATCAGCCCCAGCATTTT.

This clonotype was counted many times. The chain is built from TRBV6-6 and TRBJ2-2; no clear D gene. The length of the CDR3 is 13 residues. Germline CDR1 reads MNHNY; CDR2 reads SVGAGI (reference sequence). Trimming removed 5 bases at V and 6 bases at J, with 10 bases between. In DNA form, the CDR3 reads TGTGCCAGCAGTCCGCCCGTGGCCGGGGAGCTGTTTTTT. It specifies CASSPPVAGELFF.

This clonotype was counted at least ten times. A read error is possible here, since a much larger clone lies one base away. The chain couples TRBV27 to TRBJ2-3, with TRBD1 matching 7 bases. The CDR3 has 12 residues. The germline V gene has CDR1 MNHEY and CDR2 SMNVEV (reference sequence). The CDR3 loop reads CTSSPRQGPQYF. In DNA form, the CDR3 reads TGTACCAGCAGTCCTCGACAGGGTCCCCAGTATTTT.

This clonotype was seen ten or more times. The chain joins TRBV12-3 or TRBV12-4 to TRBJ1-6, with 9 bases fitting TRBD1. J lost 8 bases, V lost 3 bases, and 2 bases had no gene match. CDR3 length: 14 amino acids. CDR3 loop: CASSLGQGHSPLHF. The CDR3 DNA is TGTGCCAGCAGTTTGGGACAGGGCCATTCACCCCTCCACTTT.

This clonotype has ten or more counts. V usage is TRBV29-1 and J usage is TRBJ2-7, with TRBD1 as a possible D gene (5 bases). Germline V gives CDR1 SQVTM, CDR2 ANQGSEA. The CDR3 runs to 15 residues. Trimming shortened V by 4 bases and J by 1 base, and 17 bases separated the two germline ends. The CDR3 spells CSVVRMAGSSYEQYF. The CDR3 bases are TGCAGCGTTGTGAGGATGGCAGGGTCATCCTACGAGCAGTACTTC.

This clonotype was detected once. The chain carries TRBV20-1 and TRBJ1-1; D might be TRBD1 (5 bases). The CDR3 totals 15 residues. CDR1 is DFQATT, CDR2 SNEGSKA, per germline (reference sequence). Trimming removed 6 bases from V and 4 bases from J, with 21 bases in between. CDR3: CSALEGGGMSTEAFF. The DNA of the CDR3 is TGCAGTGCCCTCGAGGGTGGGGGAATGAGCACTGAAGCTTTCTTT.

This clonotype was found many times. This chain joins TRBV20-1 and TRBJ2-1; D is uncertain. V was trimmed by 0 bases and J by 7 bases, leaving 13 bases between them. CDR1 and CDR2 from the germline V gene are DFQATT and SNEGSKA (reference sequence). The CDR3 totals 14 residues. CDR3 region: CSAREYSKGNEQFF. CDR3 sequence (DNA): TGCAGTGCTAGAGAGTACAGTAAGGGTAATGAGCAGTTCTTC.

This clonotype was counted at least ten times. As DNA, the CDR3 is TGCGCCAGCAGCTTGGCGGGTCTAGGGACAGATACGCAGTATTTT. Its protein is CASSLAGLGTDTQYF. The chain has TRBV5-1 and TRBJ2-3; D unresolved. Germline V gene sequence: CDR1 SGHRS, CDR2 YFSETQ. Between the trimmed V and J ends, which lost 0 bases and 3 bases, there was a span of 11 bases. The CDR3 has 15 amino acids.

The table lists this clonotype with many counts. The rearrangement uses TRBV5-1 and TRBJ2-3; D ambiguous. V lost 2 bases and J lost 0, with 10 bases in between. Germline CDR1 SGHRS, CDR2 YFSETQ. CDR3 length: 15 residues. The CDR3 loop reads CASSFSRSSTDTQYF. CDR3 nucleotides: TGCGCCAGCAGCTTTTCACGGTCTAGCACAGATACGCAGTATTTT.

This clonotype was seen ten or more times. The chain uses TRBV5-1 and TRBJ1-3; D is possibly TRBD1 (5 bases). The length of the CDR3 is 15 residues. Trimming shortened V by 2 bases and J by 3 bases, and 12 bases separated the two germline ends. CDR1 and CDR2 from the germline V gene are SGHRS and YFSETQ. The CDR3 protein is CASSFGGEGGNTIYF. The CDR3, as DNA: TGCGCCAGCAGCTTCGGGGGAGAAGGTGGAAACACCATATATTTT. Looking up the rest from reference TRBV5-1 and TRBJ1-3 gives the full variable domain: KAGVTQTPRYLIKTRGQQVTLSCSPISGHRSVSWYQQTPGQGLQFLFEYFSETQRNKGNFPGRFSGRQFSNSRSEMNVSTLELGDSALYLCASSFGGEGGNTIYFGEGSWLTVV.

This clonotype was seen at least ten times. The chain couples TRBV15 to TRBJ2-3, with 7 bases matching TRBD2. This CDR3 comprises 14 residues. From germline, CDR1 is LNHNV and CDR2 YYDKDF (reference sequence). Unmatched junction bases numbered 5, after V lost 5 bases and J lost 3 bases. The CDR3 nucleotides read TGTGCCACCAGCCGCGGGGGAGGAACAGATACGCAGTATTTT. Residues: CATSRGGGTDTQYF.

This clonotype was detected many times. The J gene is TRBJ2-7, the V gene TRBV6-5; 10 bases align to TRBD1. This CDR3 is built from 16 residues. J lost 2 bases, V lost 3 bases, and 7 bases had no gene match. Per germline, CDR1 MNHEY and CDR2 SVGAGI. The CDR3 nucleotides read TGTGCCAGCAGTTATGCCCGGGGACAGGGGACCTACGAGCAGTACTTC. Residues: CASSYARGQGTYEQYF.

This clonotype was recorded many times. The CDR3 sequence: CSAPNPGTGGHEQFF. In nucleotides, the CDR3 is TGCAGTGCGCCCAATCCGGGGACAGGGGGCCATGAGCAGTTCTTC. The chain has TRBV20-1 and TRBJ2-1; 12 bases align to TRBD1. Germline-derived CDR1 and CDR2 are DFQATT and SNEGSKA (reference sequence). The length of the CDR3 is 15 residues. With V trimmed by 6 bases and J by 8 bases, 11 bases remained unmatched.

This clonotype was seen many times. V gene TRBV5-1 combines with J gene TRBJ2-1, with 8 bases lining up with TRBD1. The CDR3 loop spans 16 amino acids. CDR1 is SGHRS, CDR2 YFSETQ, per germline. With V trimmed by 1 base and J by 3 bases, 6 bases remained unmatched. This chain's CDR3 is CASSLRTGRIYNEQFF. Here the CDR3 DNA reads TGCGCCAGCAGCTTGAGGACAGGGAGGATCTACAATGAGCAGTTCTTC.

Many counts were recorded for this clonotype. This chain connects TRBV12-3 or TRBV12-4 to TRBJ1-6; D might be TRBD1 (5 bases). V lost 6 bases and J 2 bases, leaving 11 bases between the germline ends. The CDR3 has 15 residues. The CDR3 DNA is TGTGCCAGCAGGGGGGACGGGGCCTATAATTCACCCCTCCACTTT. Protein product: CASRGDGAYNSPLHF.

The sample holds many counts of this clonotype. V and J are TRBV6-5 and TRBJ1-6; D not certain. Trimming shortened V by 0 bases and J by 8 bases, and 8 bases separated the two germline ends. The CDR3 covers 14 residues. Germline assignment: CDR1 MNHEY and CDR2 SVGAGI. CDR3 nucleotides: TGTGCCAGCAGTTACTCGGCGGGTGATTCACCCCTCCACTTT. Its translation is CASSYSAGDSPLHF.

This clonotype was recorded at least ten times. The gene calls are TRBV24-1 and TRBJ1-1; no clear D. This CDR3 region has 13 residues. Germline lookup yields CDR1 KGHDR and CDR2 SFDVKD. The V end lost 7 bases, the J end lost 3 bases, and 11 bases lay between the germline ends. The CDR3 loop reads CATSSGSDTEAFF. CDR3 DNA: TGTGCCACCAGCTCGGGGTCGGACACTGAAGCTTTCTTT.

Sample share makes this clonotype medium-sized. In DNA, the CDR3 is TGCGCCAGCAGCCAAACCCTGGGACATAACTACGAGCAGTACTTC. This sequence encodes CASSQTLGHNYEQYF. V gene TRBV4-1 combines with J gene TRBJ2-7, with a weak D call TRBD1 (6 bases). Germline V gene sequence: CDR1 MGHRA, CDR2 YSYEKL. Trimming stripped 2 bases from V and 3 bases from J, with 14 bases between. This CDR3 is 15 amino acids long.

This clonotype has ten or more counts. This chain links TRBV6-6 with TRBJ1-1, with D perhaps TRBD1 (5 bases). The CDR3 loop spans 14 amino acids. The V end was cut by 5 bases, the J end by 1 base, with 11 bases between. Germline CDR1 is MNHNY and CDR2 is SVGAGI (reference sequence). The CDR3 is CASSLDGANTEAFF. CDR3 coding DNA: TGTGCCAGCAGTCTGGATGGGGCGAACACTGAAGCTTTCTTT.

This clonotype has at least ten counts. The CDR3 region has the DNA TGTGCCAGCAGAAACCAGGGGACCGGACCTTATGGCTACACCTTC. Translating gives CASRNQGTGPYGYTF. This chain joins TRBV5-6 and TRBJ1-2; possibly TRBD1 for D (6 bases). With 5 bases removed from V and 5 bases from J, the gap between germline ends came to 19 bases. This CDR3 has 15 amino acids. The germline gives CDR1 SGHDT, CDR2 YYEEEE.

The table lists this clonotype with many counts. The rearrangement links TRBV12-3 or TRBV12-4 to TRBJ1-6; TRBD1 matches 10 bases. The CDR3 is 16 residues long. V trimming: 1 base; J trimming: 11 bases; junction bases outside the gene matches: 8. CDR3 nucleotides: TGTGCCAGCAGTTTAGGAGGGGGACAGGGGTTTCCACCCCTCCACTTT. It translates to CASSLGGGQGFPPLHF.

This clonotype was picked up many times. V gene TRBV2 combines with J gene TRBJ1-1; TRBD1 matches 7 bases. Germline assignment: CDR1 SNHLY and CDR2 FYNNEI. Trimming at V came to 2 bases and at J to 6 bases, leaving 6 bases not matched to a gene. CDR3 size: 14 residues. This CDR3 is CASSETGEGAEAFF. The CDR3 nucleotides read TGTGCCAGCAGTGAAACAGGGGAGGGGGCTGAAGCTTTCTTT.

This clonotype occurred many times. The chain combines TRBV5-1 with TRBJ1-2, with TRBD1 as a possible D gene (5 bases). This CDR3 has 14 amino acids. Trimming removed 4 bases from V and 5 bases from J, with 15 bases in between. Per the germline V gene, CDR1 is SGHRS and CDR2 is YFSETQ. CDR3 DNA sequence: TGCGCCAGCAGCCTCGGGACGGATCATTATGGCTACACCTTC. Translating it yields CASSLGTDHYGYTF.